This paragraph reports one T cell receptor beta chain. Its antigen is not known. This entry comes from a study of T cell responses to AZD1222 COVID-19 vaccine. Study-wide results and caveats: Mostly white British, mostly female donors; authors suggested clonal diversity may be underestimated. Following two doses of AZD1222, Spike-specific TCR breadth and depth rose.

The CDR3 spans 14 residues. V was pared by 3 bases and J by 6 bases, with 8 bases of the junction left unmatched. Germline CDR1 SNHLY, CDR2 FYNNEI. Here immunoSEQ multiplex PCR was the method, and the copy in TCRdb shows in-frame clones only, minus some. The sample has 95,000 to 150,000 clones, around 89% seen once. The chain employs TRBV2 and TRBJ2-7, with 7 bases aligning to TRBD2. Sequenced material: peripheral blood, taken on day 0 of MenACWY control vaccination. This receptor was obtained from an adult in good health. In nucleotides, the CDR3 is TGTGCCAGCAGTGATGGGGACTACCCTCTCGAGCAGTACTTC. Translated: CASSDGDYPLEQYF. The full variable domain, in which reference TRBV2 and TRBJ2-7 provide the parts outside the CDR3, is EPEVTQTPSHQVTQMGQEVILRCVPISNHLYFYWYRQILGQKVEFLVSFYNNEISEKSEIFDDQFSVERPDGSNFTLKIRSTKLEDSAMYFCASSDGDYPLEQYFGPGTRLTVT.